These T cell receptor beta chains were read from a single sample in a study of response to subunit inactivated influenza vaccine. Via MiXCR, TCRdb re-called the RT-PCR reads, giving one row per CDR3 protein. The profile covers more than 700,000 distinct CDR3 sequences, with 21% appearing a single time and about a tenth taken by the ten largest. This specimen was PBMCs from blood, taken 4 to 6 days after vaccination. These receptors were taken from a man over 45 who received an inactivated influenza vaccine. The CDR3 runs from the conserved cysteine through the conserved F or W. The order of the fields is CDR3 protein, CDR3 DNA, D gene, V gene, J gene, clone size. The D gene is left open where the match is weak. Clone size is given for some rows only: seen once, a few or many times, or a class if the clone is expanded.

CDR3aa: CASSPTGGSYGKLFF; CDR3nt: TGTGCCAGCAGCCCAACAGGGGGCAGCTACGGAAAACTGTTTTTT; d_gene: TRBD1; v_gene: TRBV3-1; j_gene: TRBJ1-4; abundance: few
CDR3aa: CASGTGLEDSPLHF; CDR3nt: TGCGCCAGCGGGACAGGGTTAGAGGATTCACCCCTCCACTTT; d_gene: TRBD1; v_gene: TRBV5-1; j_gene: TRBJ1-6; abundance: few
CDR3aa: CASSPTGRTDSYEQYF; CDR3nt: TGTGCCAGCAGCCCTACTGGACGGACCGATTCCTACGAGCAGTACTTC; d_gene: -; v_gene: TRBV4-2; j_gene: TRBJ2-7; abundance: few
CDR3aa: CASTRGPREETQYF; CDR3nt: TGTGCCAGCACCCGGGGACCACGGGAAGAGACCCAGTACTTC; d_gene: -; v_gene: TRBV7-2; j_gene: TRBJ2-5; abundance: few
CDR3aa: CASSSLTSGSYNEQFF; CDR3nt: TGTGCCAGCAGCTCCCTGACTAGCGGGAGCTACAATGAGCAGTTCTTC; d_gene: TRBD2; v_gene: TRBV7-3; j_gene: TRBJ2-1; abundance: -
CDR3aa: CASSRARLAGANTGELFF; CDR3nt: TGTGCCAGCAGCCGAGCCCGACTAGCGGGGGCCAACACCGGGGAGCTGTTTTTT; d_gene: TRBD2; v_gene: TRBV11-1; j_gene: TRBJ2-2; abundance: -
CDR3aa: CSAQIWTSGNTGELFF; CDR3nt: TGCAGTGCTCAGATATGGACTAGCGGGAACACCGGGGAGCTGTTTTTT; d_gene: TRBD2; v_gene: TRBV20-1; j_gene: TRBJ2-2; abundance: -
CDR3aa: CASRVAGESTHEQYF; CDR3nt: TGTGCCAGCAGAGTAGCGGGAGAAAGTACCCACGAGCAGTACTTC; d_gene: TRBD2; v_gene: TRBV6-1; j_gene: TRBJ2-7; abundance: -
CDR3aa: CAISESGTLLSGANVLTF; CDR3nt: TGTGCCATCAGTGAGTCCGGGACACTCCTCTCTGGGGCCAACGTCCTGACTTTC; d_gene: -; v_gene: TRBV10-3; j_gene: TRBJ2-6; abundance: -
CDR3aa: CASSLAPVEWPQHF; CDR3nt: TGTGCCAGCAGCTTAGCGCCGGTTGAATGGCCCCAGCATTTT; d_gene: -; v_gene: TRBV7-2; j_gene: TRBJ1-5; abundance: -